One sample yielded the 27 T cell receptor beta chains listed below, sequenced in a study of metastatic and nonmetastatic thyroid tumors (dated by TCRdb to 2018 to 2020). The library came from PCR. The run used an Illumina HiSeq 4000. The public sequencing data were trimmed at Q25 with fastp and processed into clonotypes with MiXCR by TCRdb, which kept only in-frame beta chains. A total of approximately 14,000 clones appear in this sample, about 27% of them only once. The ten largest make up approximately 4% of the sample. None of the patients had been given any treatment before thyroid surgery. What was sequenced was blood. The receptors were gathered from a female donor with papillary thyroid cancer or a benign thyroid nodule (not recorded which). Some clones in this sample may be carry-over from other donors' samples.

The rearrangement links TRBV11-2 to TRBJ1-1, with D perhaps TRBD1 (5 bases). Germline CDR1 reads SGHAT; CDR2 reads FQNNGV. The CDR3 contains 13 residues. Trimming took off 1 base at V and 4 bases at J, with 7 bases between the two ends. This chain's CDR3 is CASSLVGVTEAFF. In DNA, the CDR3 is TGTGCCAGCAGCTTAGTGGGGGTCACTGAAGCTTTCTTT. The full variable domain, rest sourced from reference TRBV11-2 and TRBJ1-1, is EAGVAQSPRYKIIEKRQSVAFWCNPISGHATLYWYQQILGQGPKLLIQFQNNGVVDDSQLPKDRFSAERLKGVDSTLKIQPAKLEDSAVYLCASSLVGVTEAFFGQGTRLTVV.

In its sample, this clone ranks as medium-sized (0.01 to 0.1%). This chain links TRBV20-1 with TRBJ1-2, with no clear D. The CDR3 runs 12 residues. Trimming took 4 bases from V and 0 from J, leaving 6 bases between them. CDR1 is DFQATT and CDR2 is SNEGSKA in the germline V gene (reference sequence). The DNA for the CDR3 is TGCAGTGCTACCAGAACTAACTATGGCTACACCTTC. Residues: CSATRTNYGYTF.

This clone was seen repeatedly, ten times or more. The chain couples TRBV5-6 to TRBJ2-7, with 8 bases fitting TRBD2. CDR3 length: 15 amino acids. V dropped 2 bases and J dropped 2; count of bases not matched to a gene: 6. Germline values: CDR1 SGHDT, CDR2 YYEEEE. The CDR3 coding sequence is TGTGCCAGCAGCTTAGAAGCGGGAGCCACCTACGAGCAGTACTTC. Translating it yields CASSLEAGATYEQYF.

This clone is classed as medium-sized. This chain joins TRBV6-1 and TRBJ1-6; 8 nucleotides align to TRBD1. CDR3 length: 16 amino acids. V lost 6 bases and J lost 7; bases outside the gene matches: 11. Per the germline V gene, CDR1 is MNHNS and CDR2 is SASEGT. This chain's CDR3 is CASRATGQGQNSPLHF. The CDR3 DNA sequence: TGTGCCAGCAGAGCGACTGGACAGGGCCAAAATTCACCCCTCCACTTT.

This clone was picked up many times. A single base separates this from a much larger clone, so it may be a read error. This rearrangement joins TRBV18 to TRBJ1-4; D not certain. CDR1 and CDR2 from the germline V gene are KGHSH and LQKENI. Deletions cut 3 bases from V and 8 bases from J, with 25 bases between. CDR3 length equals 18 residues. CDR3 in amino acids: CASSPNPFPFNTDEKLFF. Written as DNA, the CDR3 is TGTGCCAGCTCACCCAACCCCTTTCCCTTTAACACGGACGAAAAACTGTTTTTT.

This chain connects TRBV6-1 to TRBJ2-2; TRBD2 agrees at 11 bases. The J segment lost 4 bases and the V segment lost 8 bases, leaving 6 bases of the junction unmatched. In germline, CDR1 is MNHNS, CDR2 SASEGT. The CDR3 runs 15 residues. CDR3 bases: TGTGCCAGCCGTACTAGCGGGGGTAGCACCGGGGAGCTGTTTTTT. Translated, it gives CASRTSGGSTGELFF.

V and J are TRBV6-2 or TRBV6-3 and TRBJ2-2, with D possibly called TRBD1 or TRBD2 (5 bases each). Trimming stripped 2 bases from V and 6 bases from J, with 19 bases between. CDR1 is MNHEY and CDR2 is SVGEGT in the germline V gene. This CDR3 region has 17 residues. The CDR3 DNA reads TGTGCCAGCAGTTACGGCCTAATTGGGACCTCTCCCGGGGAGCTGTTTTTT. This codes for CASSYGLIGTSPGELFF.

Within the sample, this clone is medium-sized. The chain joins TRBV6-1 to TRBJ2-7, with 8 bases identical to TRBD2. The CDR3 has 14 residues. After removal of 11 bases from V and 7 bases from J, the junction contained 16 bases not matched to a gene. Germline loops: CDR1 MNHNS, CDR2 SASEGT. Here the CDR3 reads CAGGRNGGAQEQYF. In DNA form, the CDR3 reads TGTGCCGGAGGGAGAAACGGGGGGGCTCAAGAGCAGTACTTC.

By share of the sample, this clone is medium-sized. V gene TRBV11-2 combines with J gene TRBJ2-5; 8 bases are a match to TRBD1. The CDR3 length is 14 residues. Trimming cost V 5 bases and J 1 base; bases outside gene matches: 3. The germline V gene has CDR1 SGHAT and CDR2 FQNNGV. CDR3 DNA sequence: TGTGCCAGCAGCCCGGGACAGGCCCAAGAGACCCAGTACTTC. As protein: CASSPGQAQETQYF. The variable domain in full, completed from reference TRBV11-2 and TRBJ2-5, reads EAGVAQSPRYKIIEKRQSVAFWCNPISGHATLYWYQQILGQGPKLLIQFQNNGVVDDSQLPKDRFSAERLKGVDSTLKIQPAKLEDSAVYLCASSPGQAQETQYFGPGTRLLVL.

The chain links TRBV12-3 or TRBV12-4 to TRBJ2-7; 10 nucleotides align to TRBD2. Trimming at V came to 5 bases and at J to 5 bases, leaving 9 bases not matched to a gene. This CDR3 contains 15 residues. Written as DNA, the CDR3 is TGTGCCAGCAGTCGGTCCCTAGCGGGAGTTAACGAGCAGTACTTC. It encodes CASSRSLAGVNEQYF.

This clone counts as medium-sized (0.01 to 0.1%). The J gene is TRBJ2-3, the V gene TRBV7-2, with TRBD1 matching over 7 bases. The V gene end was trimmed by 2 bases and the J gene end by 4 bases; junction bases not matched to a gene: 9. Germline assignment: CDR1 SGHTA and CDR2 FQGNSA. This CDR3 is built from 16 residues. Here the CDR3 reads CASSLSSRQGADTQYF. The CDR3 DNA reads as TGTGCCAGCAGCTTAAGTTCCCGCCAGGGGGCAGATACGCAGTATTTT.

This chain links TRBV5-4 with TRBJ1-1, with a weak D call TRBD1 (5 bases). In germline, CDR1 is SGHNT, CDR2 YYREEE (reference sequence). Trimming removed 0 bases from V and 4 bases from J, with 13 bases in between. This CDR3 has 15 residues. CDR3 in amino acids: CASSLGTSGSTEAFF. CDR3 DNA: TGTGCCAGCAGCTTGGGGACATCAGGGAGCACTGAAGCTTTCTTT.

This clone occurred once. The V call is TRBV30, the J call TRBJ1-1, with unresolved D. Between the trimmed V and J ends, which lost 5 bases and 3 bases, there was a span of 7 bases. The CDR3 runs 11 residues. Germline V CDR1 and CDR2: GTSNPN, SVGIG (reference sequence). As DNA, the CDR3 is TGTGCCTGGGCCGAGTACACTGAAGCTTTCTTT. This codes for CAWAEYTEAFF.

This clone appeared many times. The junction differs from germline at one of its ends, possibly a read error. CDR3 nucleotides: TGCAGTGCTAGTGGCAGGAAACCCTACGGGCAGTACTTC. This encodes CSASGRKPYGQYF. V and J are TRBV20-1 and TRBJ2-7; the D is unclear. This CDR3 is 13 amino acids long. Germline CDR1 is DFQATT and CDR2 is SNEGSKA (reference sequence).

The count of this clone is one. The chain carries TRBV20-1 and TRBJ2-7; 11 nucleotides match TRBD2. The CDR3 has 15 residues. The germline gives CDR1 DFQATT, CDR2 SNEGSKA (reference sequence). V lost 4 bases and J lost 0; bases outside the gene matches: 5. CDR3 coding DNA: TGCAGTGCTAAGGGACTAGCGGCGAGCTCCTACGAGCAGTACTTC. Its protein is CSAKGLAASSYEQYF.

This chain uses TRBV12-3 or TRBV12-4 with TRBJ1-6; TRBD1 matches at 8 bases. Trimming took 5 bases from V and 9 from J; bases not matched to a gene: 0. The CDR3 sequence is 12 residues long. DNA for the CDR3: TGTGCCAGCAGTACAGGGGGTTCACCCCTCCACTTT. It is translated as CASSTGGSPLHF.

The rearrangement links TRBV19 to TRBJ1-1; D call uncertain. The V gene's germline CDR1 is LNHDA and CDR2 SQIVND (reference sequence). V was cut by 3 bases and J by 2 bases, with 7 bases left in between. The length of the CDR3 is 13 residues. The CDR3 DNA follows: TGTGCCAGTAGTATCCTCCTAAACACTGAAGCTTTCTTT. It translates to CASSILLNTEAFF.

The genes are TRBV2 and TRBJ2-2; D possibly corresponds to TRBD2 (5 bases). The V end was cut by 7 bases, the J end by 4 bases, with 13 bases between. The CDR3 length is 14 residues. The germline gives CDR1 SNHLY, CDR2 FYNNEI. The CDR3 loop is CASTGYLSTGELFF. In DNA form, the CDR3 reads TGTGCCAGCACGGGGTACCTTAGCACCGGGGAGCTGTTTTTT.

This clone was counted between two and nine times. V usage is TRBV20-1 and J usage is TRBJ2-7; 12 bases align to TRBD2. The V gene end was trimmed by 2 bases and the J gene end by 3 bases; junction bases not matched to a gene: 8. The CDR3 is made up of 16 amino acids. CDR1 is DFQATT, CDR2 SNEGSKA, per germline (reference sequence). The CDR3 reads CSARPASGRVGYEQYF. Here the CDR3 DNA reads TGCAGTGCTAGACCGGCTAGCGGGAGGGTAGGCTACGAGCAGTACTTC.

This rearrangement joins TRBV5-1 to TRBJ1-1, with D possibly TRBD1 on 5 matching bases. CDR3 length: 12 amino acids. The V end lost 4 bases, the J end lost 8 bases, and 12 bases lay between the germline ends. The germline V gene encodes CDR1 SGHRS and CDR2 YFSETQ. This CDR3 is CASSQGRSEAFF. The DNA of the CDR3 is TGCGCCAGCAGCCAGGGACGGTCCGAAGCTTTCTTT.

With regard to this clone: The CDR3 carries no conserved terminal phenylalanine or tryptophan, so it likely arises from a read error. The chain has TRBV7-9 and TRBJ2-5; D remains ambiguous. The CDR3 sequence is 15 residues long. V lost 1 base, J lost 5 bases, and 14 bases lay in between. Germline assignment: CDR1 SEHNR and CDR2 FQNEAQ (reference sequence). The chain's CDR3 is CASSLGLHQAETQYC. DNA for the CDR3: TGTGCCAGCAGCTTAGGCTTGCATCAAGCGGAGACCCAGTACTGC.

This clone rates as medium-sized. The J gene is TRBJ1-2, the V gene TRBV12-3 or TRBV12-4; 8 bases match TRBD1. V lost 5 bases, J lost 7 bases, and 6 bases stayed unmatched. The CDR3 contains 13 residues. The CDR3 sequence: CASSLRGRGGYTF. CDR3 sequence (DNA): TGTGCCAGCAGTCTCAGGGGGCGGGGTGGCTACACCTTC.

This clone appeared many times. The rearrangement uses TRBV15 and TRBJ1-1; the D gene is possibly TRBD1 (6 bases). Germline lookup yields CDR1 LNHNV and CDR2 YYDKDF (reference sequence). The CDR3 covers 16 residues. The ends were cut back, 0 bases at V and 0 bases at J, with 11 bases in the middle. The CDR3 reads CATSRDRGQVNTEAFF. CDR3 DNA sequence: TGTGCCACCAGCAGAGATCGGGGGCAGGTGAACACTGAAGCTTTCTTT. Complete variable domain (other parts from reference TRBV15 and TRBJ1-1): DAMVIQNPRYQVTQFGKPVTLSCSQTLNHNVMYWYQQKSSQAPKLLFHYYDKDFNNEADTPDNFQSRRPNTSFCFLDIRSPGLGDTAMYLCATSRDRGQVNTEAFFGQGTRLTVV.

To note about this clone: One end of the junction is discordant with germline, which a read error may explain. The chain is built from TRBV6-1 and TRBJ1-5; the D gene is possibly TRBD1 (5 bases). Germline CDR1 and CDR2: MNHNS and SASEGT. CDR3 size: 15 residues. The CDR3 DNA is TGTGCCAGCATATACCGGGAGGGACTCAATCAGCCGCAGCATTTT. Its translation: CASIYREGLNQPQHF.

About this clone itself: No conserved phenylalanine or tryptophan ends this CDR3, so it is likely a read error. The V gene is TRBV24-1, the J gene TRBJ2-7; D ambiguous. Germline CDR1 reads KGHDR; CDR2 reads SFDVKD. The length of the CDR3 is 12 residues. The V end lost 4 bases, the J end lost 6 bases, and 9 bases lay between the germline ends. Written as DNA, the CDR3 is TGTGCCACCAGTGAGGGCGCTATCGAGCAGTACTTA. It yields the protein CATSEGAIEQYL.

V usage is TRBV5-5 and J usage is TRBJ2-7; D not resolved. Germline loops: CDR1 SGHKS, CDR2 YYEKEE (reference sequence). The ends were cut back, 3 bases at V and 6 bases at J, with 10 bases in the middle. The CDR3 is 12 amino acids. The DNA for the CDR3 is TGTGCCAGCAGCTCCGACACTCTCGAGCAGTACTTC. It translates to CASSSDTLEQYF.

This clone is categorized as medium-sized (0.01 to 0.1%). Different DNA sequences within this sample yield the same CDR3. The chain combines TRBV5-1 with TRBJ2-5, with 9 bases matching TRBD2. The CDR3 is made up of 14 amino acids. The germline gives CDR1 SGHRS, CDR2 YFSETQ. V shed 2 bases and J 4 bases; nucleotides not matched to a gene: 3. The CDR3: CASSFAGGTETQYF. In DNA form, the CDR3 reads TGCGCCAGCAGCTTCGCGGGGGGGACAGAGACCCAGTACTTC.